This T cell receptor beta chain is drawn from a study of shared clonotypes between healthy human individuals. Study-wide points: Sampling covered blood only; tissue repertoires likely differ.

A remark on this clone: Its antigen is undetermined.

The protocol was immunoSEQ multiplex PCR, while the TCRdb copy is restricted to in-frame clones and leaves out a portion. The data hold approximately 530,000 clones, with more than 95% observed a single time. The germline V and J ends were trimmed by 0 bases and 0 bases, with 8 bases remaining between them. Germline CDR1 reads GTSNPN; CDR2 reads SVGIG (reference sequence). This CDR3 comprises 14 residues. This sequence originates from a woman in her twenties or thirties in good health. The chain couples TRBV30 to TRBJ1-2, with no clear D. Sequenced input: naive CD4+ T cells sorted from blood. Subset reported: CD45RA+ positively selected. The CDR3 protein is CAWSVWRTNYGYTF. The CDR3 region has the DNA TGTGCCTGGAGTGTTTGGCGGACTAACTATGGCTACACCTTC.